The 10 T cell receptor beta chains below come from one sample, sequenced in a study of post-analysis software for immune sequencing data. Study findings and constraints: Several TRBV segments, TRBV5-6, TRBV5-1 and TRBV20-1 among them, were found more frequent in patients than controls.

Their recognized antigens are unknown. Unique molecular identifiers tagged the TCR beta cDNA libraries. MiXCR was run by TCRdb on the PCR reads, yielding one entry per CDR3 protein. Among about 210,000 distinct CDR3 sequences listed, over 25% were seen once. What was sequenced was blood. All receptors derive from a girl under 18 with multiple sclerosis.

The genes are TRBV4-2 and TRBJ2-7; 10 positions match TRBD1. This CDR3 comprises 14 residues. The trim removed 9 bases at V and 2 bases at J, leaving 7 bases unmatched. Germline CDR1 is LGHNA and CDR2 is YNFKEQ. CDR3 sequence (DNA): TGTGCCAGTAAACCCGGACAGGGGGCCTACGAGCAGTACTTC. Amino acids: CASKPGQGAYEQYF.

The sample holds many counts of this clonotype. This rearrangement joins TRBV12-3 or TRBV12-4 to TRBJ1-1; tentatively, D is TRBD1 (6 bases). V lost 5 bases, J lost 10 bases, and 20 bases lay in between. The CDR3 extends over 14 amino acids. The CDR3, as DNA: TGTGCCAGCAGTCCCGCGGGGGGCCAATCCCGAGCTTTCTTT. Translating gives CASSPAGGQSRAFF.

As regards this clonotype: An end of the junction differs from the germline gene, which may be a read error. The J gene is TRBJ1-2, the V gene TRBV6-1; 9 bases are a match to TRBD1. Germline loops: CDR1 MNHNS, CDR2 SASEGT. The CDR3 contains 15 residues. The CDR3 DNA is TGTGCCGGCAGTGAAGTGACGACAGGGGGCTATGGCTACACCTTC. This codes for CAGSEVTTGGYGYTF.

V gene TRBV6-5 combines with J gene TRBJ2-3; D is unclear. The germline V and J ends were trimmed by 7 bases and 0 bases, with 14 bases remaining between them. The CDR3 loop spans 15 amino acids. The germline V gene has CDR1 MNHEY and CDR2 SVGAGI. DNA of the CDR3: TGTGCCAGCAAAATGAGAGCGTCTAGCACAGATACGCAGTATTTT. Amino acids: CASKMRASSTDTQYF.

On this clonotype itself: This may arise from a read error, as a much more abundant clone is one base away. The chain couples TRBV29-1 to TRBJ2-3; D remains ambiguous. CDR1 is SQVTM, CDR2 ANQGSEA, per germline. V was clipped by 4 bases and J by 3 bases, with 14 bases between them. CDR3 length: 14 amino acids. The CDR3 DNA reads TGCAGCGTTGCGTCGACATGGATTACAGATACGCAGTATTTT. Translating gives CSVASTWITDTQYF.

V usage is TRBV25-1 and J usage is TRBJ1-2; D is perhaps TRBD1 (6 bases). V lost 2 bases to trimming and J lost 0 bases, with 10 bases between them. The CDR3 length is 15 residues. Germline V gene lookup returns CDR1 MGHDK and CDR2 SYGVNS. Here the CDR3 reads CASSERGRPNYGYTF. Here the CDR3 DNA reads TGTGCCAGCAGTGAACGGGGGCGACCTAACTATGGCTACACCTTC.

The chain employs TRBV10-3 and TRBJ2-2; D call uncertain. Germline CDR1 is ENHRY and CDR2 is SYGVKD. The germline V and J ends were trimmed by 8 bases and 3 bases, with 10 bases remaining between them. This CDR3 is built from 13 residues. CDR3 nucleotide sequence: TGTGCCATCGCAGACACTTACACCGGGGAGCTGTTTTTT. Protein sequence: CAIADTYTGELFF.

The chain uses TRBV7-2 and TRBJ2-1; D is uncertain. The germline gives CDR1 SGHTA, CDR2 FQGNSA. The CDR3 is 12 residues long. V was clipped by 5 bases and J by 5 bases, with 7 bases between them. The CDR3 DNA sequence: TGTGCCAGCAGCCTGAGTCACAATGAGCAGTTCTTC. Translated, it gives CASSLSHNEQFF.

This clonotype was detected ten times or more. This chain links TRBV29-1 with TRBJ2-7, with 7 bases aligning to TRBD1. V gave up 6 bases and J gave up 2 bases; unmatched junction bases: 10. The V gene's germline CDR1 is SQVTM and CDR2 ANQGSEA. The CDR3 loop spans 14 amino acids. Here the CDR3 reads CSVAGTANPYEQYF. The DNA for the CDR3 is TGCAGCGTCGCCGGGACAGCCAACCCCTACGAGCAGTACTTC.

The table lists this clonotype with many counts. The V call is TRBV7-9, the J call TRBJ1-2; D may be TRBD1 (6 bases). Germline V gene lookup returns CDR1 SEHNR and CDR2 FQNEAQ (reference sequence). V was shortened by 4 bases and J by 7 bases, with 16 bases between the two germline ends. The CDR3 sequence is 14 residues long. The CDR3 DNA follows: TGTGCCAGCAGCTGGTCGGGGGCCTACGGTGGCTACACCTTC. Translation gives CASSWSGAYGGYTF.